This T cell receptor beta chain is from a study of cytomegalovirus exposure and HLA in healthy donors. Broader study findings: According to a later analysis, donors in an Asian-associated ancestry cluster reportedly had fewer N-insertions than the roughly 640-donor mean. Indistinguishable V segments, including TRBV6-2 and TRBV6-3, were excluded. Later on, analysis showed that most CMV-associated TCR beta chains appeared to be HLA-restricted.

Primers included in the PCR were 60 Vbeta and 13 Jbeta primers. Generated by immunoSEQ multiplex PCR, the TCRdb table keeps only in-frame clones and is missing some. The sample lists roughly 110,000 clones, 70% to 85% occurring once. Concerning this clone: Its cognate antigen is unknown.

The V and J ends lost 3 bases and 2 bases, in that order; junction bases with no gene match: 9. This CDR3 contains 16 residues. Germline-derived CDR1 and CDR2 are MDHEN and SYDVKM. The clonotype originates from a boy aged 5-17 years in good health and CMV-seronegative. This rearrangement joins TRBV28 to TRBJ1-1; the match to TRBD1 covers 7 bases. Sequencing used PBMCs. CDR3 sequence reads: CASSFSHRGGNTEAFF. Written as DNA, the CDR3 is TGTGCCAGCAGTTTTTCGCACAGGGGTGGAAACACTGAAGCTTTCTTT. The full variable domain, completed using reference TRBV28 and TRBJ1-1, is DVKVTQSSRYLVKRTGEKVFLECVQDMDHENMFWYRQDPGLGLRLIYFSYDVKMKEKGDIPEGYSVSREKKERFSLILESASTNQTSMYLCASSFSHRGGNTEAFFGQGTRLTVV.